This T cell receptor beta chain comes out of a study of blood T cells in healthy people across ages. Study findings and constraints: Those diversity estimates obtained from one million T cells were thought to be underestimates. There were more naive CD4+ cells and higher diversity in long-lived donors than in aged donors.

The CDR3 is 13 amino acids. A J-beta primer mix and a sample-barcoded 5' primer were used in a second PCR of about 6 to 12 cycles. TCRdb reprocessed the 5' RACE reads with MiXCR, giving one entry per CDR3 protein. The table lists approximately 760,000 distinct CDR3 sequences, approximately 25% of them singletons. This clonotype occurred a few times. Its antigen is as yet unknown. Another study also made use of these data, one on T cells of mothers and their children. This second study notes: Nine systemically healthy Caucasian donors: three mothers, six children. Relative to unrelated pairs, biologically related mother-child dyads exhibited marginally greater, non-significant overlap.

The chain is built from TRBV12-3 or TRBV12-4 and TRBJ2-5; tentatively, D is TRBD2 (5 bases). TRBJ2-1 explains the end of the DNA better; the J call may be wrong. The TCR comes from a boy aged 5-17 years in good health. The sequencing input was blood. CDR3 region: CASSSSLDNEQFF. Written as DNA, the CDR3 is TGTGCCAGCAGTTCCTCACTAGACAATGAGCAGTTCTTC.